This TCR beta chain is drawn from a study of tumor-infiltrating lymphocytes in primary liver carcinoma. Overall study context: The neoplasms were of stage T1-T3 N0M0, with dimensions of roughly 4.2 to 11 cm across. Read depth, roughly 3.5 to 7.13 million productive TCRbeta reads, did not differ significantly between tissues.

A primer in the constant region served to generate TCR beta cDNA from approximately 500 ng of total RNA. Nested multiplex PCR, run for three rounds with slightly modified ARM-PCR, yielded TCR beta libraries. Rounds one and two of PCR, each of roughly 10 cycles, were primed with TRBV1-TRBV30 forward primers and a C-beta reverse primer. TCRdb re-derived calls from the multiplex PCR reads in MiXCR, one entry per CDR3 protein. The sample lists 330,000 or so distinct CDR3 sequences, roughly 61% seen once, with roughly 6% in the top ten. Study-wide results and caveats: Lesser overlap characterized tumor-adjacent and tumor-blood pairs relative to tumor region pairs. Tumors and blood were compared for top-250-clone fraction, and tumors had the significantly higher value (p = 0.039).

Out of unsorted whole blood came the blood RNA, and germline DNA was extracted as well. Trimming removed 8 bases from V and 4 bases from J, with 13 bases in between. This CDR3 is 13 amino acids long. CDR1 and CDR2 from the germline V gene are MDHEN and SYDVKM. Of note for this clonotype: Antigen unknown.

The chain recombines TRBV28 with TRBJ2-3; D gene uncertain. This sequence originates from a man aged 40-55 years with primary liver carcinoma and hepatitis B virus infection. Sequenced: peripheral blood. CDR3: CASRGRFPDTQYF. For the CDR3, the DNA is TGTGCCAGCCGAGGACGATTCCCAGATACGCAGTATTTT.